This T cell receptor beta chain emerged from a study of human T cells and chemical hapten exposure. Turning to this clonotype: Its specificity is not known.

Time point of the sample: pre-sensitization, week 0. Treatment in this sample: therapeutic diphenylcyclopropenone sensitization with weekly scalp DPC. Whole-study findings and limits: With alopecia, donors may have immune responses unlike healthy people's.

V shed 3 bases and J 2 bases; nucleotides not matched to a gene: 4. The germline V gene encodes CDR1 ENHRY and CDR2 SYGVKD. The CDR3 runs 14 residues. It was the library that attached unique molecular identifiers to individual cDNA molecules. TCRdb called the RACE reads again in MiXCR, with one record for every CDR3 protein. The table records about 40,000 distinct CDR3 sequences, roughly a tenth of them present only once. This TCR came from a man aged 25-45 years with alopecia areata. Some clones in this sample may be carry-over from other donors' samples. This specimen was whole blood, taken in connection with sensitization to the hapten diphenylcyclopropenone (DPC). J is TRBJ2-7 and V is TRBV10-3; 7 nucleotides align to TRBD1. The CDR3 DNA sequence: TGTGCCATCAGTGATCCAGGGGGAGCCTACGAGCAGTACTTC. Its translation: CAISDPGGAYEQYF.